Listed below are T cell receptor beta chains from one sample, sequenced in a study of response to subunit inactivated influenza vaccine. MiXCR was run by TCRdb on the RT-PCR reads, yielding one entry per CDR3 protein. Altogether approximately 680,000 distinct CDR3 sequences are present, about a sixth being singletons, with the ten largest covering 9.5% to 13%. Sample: PBMCs from blood, taken about 13 days after vaccination. These TCRs come from a man aged 50-60 years who received an inactivated influenza vaccine. The CDR3 runs from the conserved cysteine through the conserved F or W. Fields, in order: V gene, J gene, D gene, clone size, CDR3 protein, CDR3 DNA. The D gene is left open where the match is weak. Only some rows state a clone size, as once, few, many or a class for expanded clones.

v_gene: TRBV4-3; j_gene: TRBJ1-1; d_gene: NA; abundance: few; CDR3aa: CASSQDWLGGMNTEAFF; CDR3nt: TGCGCCAGCAGCCAAGATTGGTTGGGCGGAATGAACACTGAAGCTTTCTTT
v_gene: TRBV28; j_gene: TRBJ2-5; d_gene: NA; abundance: NA; CDR3aa: CASSLRRMGETQYF; CDR3nt: TGTGCCAGCAGTTTGAGGAGGATGGGGGAGACCCAGTACTTC
v_gene: TRBV6-2/TRBV6-3; j_gene: TRBJ2-3; d_gene: TRBD1; abundance: NA; CDR3aa: CASSEQGNADTQYF; CDR3nt: TGTGCCAGCAGCGAACAGGGGAACGCAGATACGCAGTATTTT
v_gene: TRBV4-2; j_gene: TRBJ2-7; d_gene: NA; abundance: NA; CDR3aa: CASSQEGDPSDEQYF; CDR3nt: TGTGCCAGCAGCCAAGAAGGGGACCCGAGCGACGAGCAGTACTTC
v_gene: TRBV2; j_gene: TRBJ1-5; d_gene: TRBD1; abundance: NA; CDR3aa: CASSGTGSQPQHF; CDR3nt: TGTGCCAGCAGCGGGACAGGGAGCCAGCCCCAGCATTTT
v_gene: TRBV12-3/TRBV12-4; j_gene: TRBJ2-2; d_gene: TRBD1; abundance: many; CDR3aa: CASSPGQGPGELFF; CDR3nt: TGTGCCAGCAGTCCGGGACAGGGGCCCGGGGAGCTGTTTTTT
v_gene: TRBV2; j_gene: TRBJ2-1; d_gene: TRBD1; abundance: NA; CDR3aa: CASSDWDRQFF; CDR3nt: TGTGCCAGCAGTGACTGGGACAGACAGTTCTTC
v_gene: TRBV29-1; j_gene: TRBJ1-1; d_gene: TRBD1; abundance: few; CDR3aa: CSVDPRDRGMNTEAFF; CDR3nt: TGCAGCGTGGACCCCCGGGACAGGGGGATGAACACTGAAGCTTTCTTT
v_gene: TRBV6-6; j_gene: TRBJ2-2; d_gene: NA; abundance: NA; CDR3aa: CASSYGSPGELFF; CDR3nt: TGTGCCAGCAGTTACGGGAGCCCCGGGGAGCTGTTTTTT
v_gene: TRBV27; j_gene: TRBJ2-7; d_gene: NA; abundance: NA; CDR3aa: CASSLGRGSNEQYF; CDR3nt: TGTGCCAGCAGTTTAGGTCGGGGCAGCAACGAGCAGTACTTC
v_gene: TRBV4-1; j_gene: TRBJ1-1; d_gene: NA; abundance: few; CDR3aa: CASSQGRGVRDTEAFF; CDR3nt: TGCGCCAGCAGCCAAGGGCGAGGAGTCCGGGACACTGAAGCTTTCTTT
v_gene: TRBV27; j_gene: TRBJ1-5; d_gene: TRBD1; abundance: few; CDR3aa: CASRKSGGKDSNQPQHF; CDR3nt: TGTGCCAGCAGGAAATCAGGGGGGAAAGATAGCAATCAGCCCCAGCATTTT
v_gene: TRBV28; j_gene: TRBJ2-3; d_gene: NA; abundance: few; CDR3aa: CASSPTGLVTDTQYF; CDR3nt: TGTGCCAGCAGTCCCACGGGGTTAGTAACAGATACGCAGTATTTT
v_gene: TRBV29-1; j_gene: TRBJ1-2; d_gene: TRBD1; abundance: few; CDR3aa: CSVRDRGFYGYTF; CDR3nt: TGCAGCGTTCGGGACAGGGGCTTCTATGGCTACACCTTC